The clone carrying this T cell receptor (beta chain) has just one count. Antigen specificity is unknown. The Oncomine TCR Beta short-read assay was applied to DNA of cultured CD4+ T cells. From the PCR reads, TCRdb called clonotypes with MiXCR, one entry per CDR3 protein. The sample shows about 28,000 distinct CDR3 sequences, under 75% of them seen only once. The source of the sample is a study of vaccination and CD4 T cells after COVID-19. CDR1 SGHRS and CDR2 YFSETQ come from the germline V gene. V dropped 7 bases and J dropped 8 bases, with 16 bases sitting between them. This CDR3 spans 13 amino acids. The treatment is: roughly ten-day PBMC culture with coronavirus spike peptide pools or control peptides (ViraFEST assay). Peptide pools at around 10 ug/ml stimulated approximately 2 million PBMCs per well with 10 IU/ml IL-2.

Sequenced material: CD4+ T cells from blood, cultured in vitro, taken after SARS-CoV-2 vaccination. The chain joins TRBV5-1 to TRBJ2-1, with unresolved D. This TCR derives from a human donor who received a COVID-19 vaccine. CDR3 region: CASAIPGQYEQFF. As DNA, the CDR3 is TGCGCCAGCGCTATTCCTGGGCAATATGAGCAGTTCTTC.